The rows below give T cell receptor beta chains drawn from one sample of a study of response to subunit inactivated influenza vaccine. Using its own MiXCR run on the RT-PCR reads, TCRdb lists one record per CDR3 protein. The sample yields some 540,000 distinct CDR3 sequences, under 30% seen once. These data were also filed under a second study, of T cells expressing NK-cell markers.

This specimen was CD4+ T cells sorted from PBMCs, taken approximately 13 days after vaccination. The receptors come from a man aged 45-65 years who received an inactivated influenza vaccine. Each CDR3 is given with its conserved first and last residue. D genes are given only for firm matches. The size field is filled for only some rows; it gives once, few, many or a size class.

V gene: TRBV6-1
D gene: TRBD1
J gene: TRBJ2-1
clone size: few
CDR3 protein: CASSTGQGRLNEQFF
CDR3 DNA: TGTGCCAGCAGTACGGGACAGGGGCGTTTGAATGAGCAGTTCTTC

V gene: TRBV20-1
D gene: .
J gene: TRBJ2-7
clone size: .
CDR3 protein: CSASPGLRGYEQYF
CDR3 DNA: TGCAGTGCTTCACCTGGGCTACGAGGTTACGAGCAGTACTTC

V gene: TRBV20-1
D gene: .
J gene: TRBJ2-3
clone size: .
CDR3 protein: CSAGSWGHTDTQYF
CDR3 DNA: TGCAGTGCTGGGTCCTGGGGGCACACAGATACGCAGTATTTT

V gene: TRBV20-1
D gene: .
J gene: TRBJ1-1
clone size: .
CDR3 protein: CSARGGAQGNTEAFF
CDR3 DNA: TGCAGTGCCAGGGGCGGGGCACAGGGGAACACTGAAGCTTTCTTT

V gene: TRBV11-2
D gene: TRBD2
J gene: TRBJ2-5
clone size: .
CDR3 protein: CASSLGVAGVETQYF
CDR3 DNA: TGTGCCAGCAGCTTAGGAGTAGCGGGAGTGGAGACCCAGTACTTC

V gene: TRBV11-2
D gene: .
J gene: TRBJ2-2
clone size: .
CDR3 protein: CASSLQTNTGELFF
CDR3 DNA: TGTGCCAGCAGCCTCCAGACGAACACCGGGGAGCTGTTTTTT

V gene: TRBV28
D gene: TRBD1
J gene: TRBJ1-4
clone size: .
CDR3 protein: CASRWDSTTNEKLFF
CDR3 DNA: TGTGCCAGCAGATGGGACAGCACAACTAATGAAAAACTGTTTTTT

V gene: TRBV5-1
D gene: .
J gene: TRBJ2-3
clone size: .
CDR3 protein: CASSKDGTGDTQYF
CDR3 DNA: TGCGCCAGCAGCAAGGACGGTACAGGGGATACGCAGTATTTT

V gene: TRBV4-2
D gene: .
J gene: TRBJ2-7
clone size: .
CDR3 protein: CASSKGEDYEQYF
CDR3 DNA: TGTGCCAGCAGCAAAGGGGAAGACTACGAGCAGTACTTC

V gene: TRBV7-8
D gene: TRBD1
J gene: TRBJ1-5
clone size: .
CDR3 protein: CASSLRQGSNQPQHF
CDR3 DNA: TGTGCCAGCAGCTTAAGACAGGGGAGCAATCAGCCCCAGCATTTT

V gene: TRBV27
D gene: TRBD2
J gene: TRBJ2-3
clone size: .
CDR3 protein: CASSEPGLAVSDTQYF
CDR3 DNA: TGTGCCAGCAGTGAGCCGGGACTAGCGGTTTCAGATACGCAGTATTTT

V gene: TRBV7-2
D gene: .
J gene: TRBJ2-3
clone size: .
CDR3 protein: CASTSLGLRTDTQYF
CDR3 DNA: TGTGCCAGCACTTCACTCGGGTTGCGGACAGATACGCAGTATTTT

V gene: TRBV9
D gene: .
J gene: TRBJ2-1
clone size: .
CDR3 protein: CASSPRTGSSYNEQFF
CDR3 DNA: TGTGCCAGCAGCCCCAGGACTGGGAGCTCCTACAATGAGCAGTTCTTC

V gene: TRBV12-3/TRBV12-4
D gene: TRBD1
J gene: TRBJ1-4
clone size: .
CDR3 protein: CASSKDRGRVLFF
CDR3 DNA: TGTGCCAGCAGTAAGGACAGGGGGCGCGTCCTGTTTTTT

V gene: TRBV6-1
D gene: .
J gene: TRBJ1-2
clone size: .
CDR3 protein: CASSEGQGHNYGYTF
CDR3 DNA: TGTGCCAGCAGTGAAGGGCAGGGGCATAACTATGGCTACACCTTC

V gene: TRBV20-1
D gene: TRBD1
J gene: TRBJ2-7
clone size: .
CDR3 protein: CSAGDRENEQYF
CDR3 DNA: TGCAGTGCAGGGGACAGGGAAAACGAGCAGTACTTC

V gene: TRBV6-5
D gene: TRBD1
J gene: TRBJ2-7
clone size: few
CDR3 protein: CASNYRGQGIHEQYF
CDR3 DNA: TGTGCCAGCAATTACCGGGGACAGGGGATCCACGAGCAGTACTTC

V gene: TRBV7-6
D gene: TRBD1
J gene: TRBJ1-3
clone size: .
CDR3 protein: CASSVRDSSGNTIYF
CDR3 DNA: TGTGCCAGCAGCGTCCGGGACAGCTCTGGAAACACCATATATTTT

V gene: TRBV19
D gene: TRBD1
J gene: TRBJ1-1
clone size: few
CDR3 protein: CASSIRQGSAEAFF
CDR3 DNA: TGTGCCAGTAGTATACGACAGGGTAGTGCTGAAGCTTTCTTT

V gene: TRBV5-1
D gene: .
J gene: TRBJ2-5
clone size: .
CDR3 protein: CASSLVGREQETQYF
CDR3 DNA: TGCGCCAGCAGCTTGGTTGGTCGGGAGCAAGAGACCCAGTACTTC

V gene: TRBV27
D gene: .
J gene: TRBJ2-7
clone size: few
CDR3 protein: CASTSRGGDTYEQYF
CDR3 DNA: TGTGCCAGCACCTCTCGAGGGGGGGACACCTACGAGCAGTACTTC

V gene: TRBV20-1
D gene: .
J gene: TRBJ2-1
clone size: .
CDR3 protein: CSARKGSGTPYNEQFF
CDR3 DNA: TGCAGTGCTAGGAAGGGGTCCGGGACGCCCTACAATGAGCAGTTCTTC

V gene: TRBV7-3
D gene: .
J gene: TRBJ2-3
clone size: .
CDR3 protein: CASSWGPRTDTQYF
CDR3 DNA: TGTGCCAGCAGCTGGGGTCCCCGCACAGATACGCAGTATTTT

V gene: TRBV9
D gene: TRBD2
J gene: TRBJ2-1
clone size: few
CDR3 protein: CASSARLAGGSYNEQFF
CDR3 DNA: TGTGCCAGCAGCGCCAGACTAGCGGGGGGATCCTACAATGAGCAGTTCTTC

V gene: TRBV21-1
D gene: .
J gene: TRBJ2-7
clone size: .
CDR3 protein: CASRAIAGVPYEQYF
CDR3 DNA: TGTGCCAGCCGGGCTATAGCGGGAGTCCCCTACGAGCAGTACTTC

V gene: TRBV5-1
D gene: .
J gene: TRBJ1-4
clone size: .
CDR3 protein: CASSTQLGATNEKLFF
CDR3 DNA: TGCGCCAGCAGCACCCAACTGGGTGCAACTAATGAAAAACTGTTTTTT

V gene: TRBV29-1
D gene: TRBD2
J gene: TRBJ2-7
clone size: few
CDR3 protein: CSVGGLAVHEQYF
CDR3 DNA: TGCAGCGTTGGTGGACTAGCGGTACACGAGCAGTACTTC

V gene: TRBV28
D gene: .
J gene: TRBJ2-7
clone size: .
CDR3 protein: CASHQTVSYEQYF
CDR3 DNA: TGTGCCAGCCACCAGACGGTCTCCTACGAGCAGTACTTC

V gene: TRBV20-1
D gene: .
J gene: TRBJ1-5
clone size: few
CDR3 protein: CSAPEGDSNQPQHF
CDR3 DNA: TGCAGTGCCCCTGAAGGGGATAGCAATCAGCCCCAGCATTTT

V gene: TRBV7-2
D gene: TRBD1
J gene: TRBJ1-6
clone size: .
CDR3 protein: CASTEQGMRSPLHF
CDR3 DNA: TGTGCCAGCACAGAACAGGGGATGAGGTCACCCCTCCACTTT

V gene: TRBV9
D gene: .
J gene: TRBJ2-1
clone size: few
CDR3 protein: CASSGTGTFDNEQFF
CDR3 DNA: TGTGCCAGCAGCGGAACCGGGACATTTGACAATGAGCAGTTCTTC

V gene: TRBV12-3/TRBV12-4
D gene: TRBD2
J gene: TRBJ2-2
clone size: .
CDR3 protein: CASSLMSSGGKNTGELFF
CDR3 DNA: TGTGCCAGCAGTTTAATGTCTAGCGGGGGGAAGAACACCGGGGAGCTGTTTTTT

V gene: TRBV11-2
D gene: TRBD2
J gene: TRBJ2-7
clone size: .
CDR3 protein: CASSISYTSGSFYEQYF
CDR3 DNA: TGTGCCAGCAGCATTAGTTATACTAGCGGGAGCTTCTACGAGCAGTACTTC

V gene: TRBV20-1
D gene: TRBD2
J gene: TRBJ2-5
clone size: few
CDR3 protein: CSARVAGGRETQYF
CDR3 DNA: TGCAGTGCTAGAGTGGCGGGGGGTCGGGAGACCCAGTACTTC

V gene: TRBV10-1
D gene: TRBD2
J gene: TRBJ2-1
clone size: few
CDR3 protein: CASSVDGGAVNEQFF
CDR3 DNA: TGCGCCAGCAGTGTAGACGGGGGGGCGGTGAATGAGCAGTTCTTC

V gene: TRBV9
D gene: .
J gene: TRBJ2-1
clone size: .
CDR3 protein: CASSKSGGRETNEQFF
CDR3 DNA: TGTGCCAGCAGCAAATCGGGGGGCAGGGAGACCAATGAGCAGTTCTTC

V gene: TRBV7-9
D gene: TRBD2
J gene: TRBJ2-3
clone size: few
CDR3 protein: CASSLLGGGASDTQYF
CDR3 DNA: TGTGCCAGCAGCTTACTTGGCGGGGGGGCCTCAGATACGCAGTATTTT

V gene: TRBV5-6
D gene: .
J gene: TRBJ2-2
clone size: few
CDR3 protein: CASSGSRVPGELFF
CDR3 DNA: TGTGCCAGCAGCGGGTCCAGGGTCCCCGGGGAGCTGTTTTTT

V gene: TRBV20-1
D gene: TRBD2
J gene: TRBJ2-4
clone size: few
CDR3 protein: CSASRSGRTSGGPLAKNIQYF
CDR3 DNA: TGCAGTGCTAGCAGAAGCGGTAGGACTAGCGGCGGCCCCCTAGCCAAAAACATTCAGTACTTC

V gene: TRBV10-3
D gene: TRBD1
J gene: TRBJ1-6
clone size: .
CDR3 protein: CAISGGFGTANSPLHF
CDR3 DNA: TGTGCCATCAGTGGAGGTTTTGGGACAGCAAATTCACCCCTCCACTTT

V gene: TRBV20-1
D gene: .
J gene: TRBJ2-5
clone size: .
CDR3 protein: CSARPGPQVSQYF
CDR3 DNA: TGCAGTGCTAGACCCGGGCCTCAGGTTTCCCAGTACTTC

V gene: TRBV27
D gene: .
J gene: TRBJ1-3
clone size: few
CDR3 protein: CASSPSEGAGNTIYF
CDR3 DNA: TGTGCCAGCAGTCCGTCAGAGGGGGCTGGAAACACCATATATTTT

V gene: TRBV7-9
D gene: TRBD1
J gene: TRBJ1-3
clone size: few
CDR3 protein: CASSSGQGPISGNTIYF
CDR3 DNA: TGTGCCAGCAGCTCCGGACAGGGTCCAATCTCTGGAAACACCATATATTTT

V gene: TRBV7-8
D gene: .
J gene: TRBJ2-3
clone size: .
CDR3 protein: CASSSDTQYF
CDR3 DNA: TGTGCCAGCAGCTCAGATACGCAGTATTTT

V gene: TRBV7-2
D gene: .
J gene: TRBJ2-3
clone size: .
CDR3 protein: CASSFRRGGRTDTQYF
CDR3 DNA: TGTGCCAGCAGCTTCCGCAGGGGGGGACGCACAGATACGCAGTATTTT

V gene: TRBV7-9
D gene: TRBD2
J gene: TRBJ2-1
clone size: few
CDR3 protein: CASSFTGGGNEQFF
CDR3 DNA: TGTGCCAGCAGCTTCACCGGGGGGGGGAATGAGCAGTTCTTC

V gene: TRBV5-5
D gene: .
J gene: TRBJ2-5
clone size: few
CDR3 protein: CASSFIETQYF
CDR3 DNA: TGTGCCAGCAGCTTCATAGAGACCCAGTACTTC

V gene: TRBV30
D gene: .
J gene: TRBJ2-3
clone size: .
CDR3 protein: CAWTLSDTQYF
CDR3 DNA: TGTGCCTGGACCTTATCGGATACGCAGTATTTT

V gene: TRBV6-2/TRBV6-3
D gene: .
J gene: TRBJ1-1
clone size: .
CDR3 protein: CASSPPSYRLMNTEAFF
CDR3 DNA: TGTGCCAGCAGCCCCCCTTCATACAGACTCATGAACACTGAAGCTTTCTTT

V gene: TRBV5-6
D gene: .
J gene: TRBJ2-1
clone size: .
CDR3 protein: CASNSKGVNEQFF
CDR3 DNA: TGTGCCAGCAACTCAAAAGGGGTCAATGAGCAGTTCTTC

V gene: TRBV5-1
D gene: TRBD2
J gene: TRBJ2-5
clone size: few
CDR3 protein: CASSWEGPGETQYF
CDR3 DNA: TGCGCCAGCAGCTGGGAGGGTCCAGGAGAGACCCAGTACTTC

V gene: TRBV28
D gene: TRBD2
J gene: TRBJ2-3
clone size: many
CDR3 protein: CASSFPKGGRSTDTQYF
CDR3 DNA: TGTGCCAGCAGTTTCCCGAAGGGCGGGAGGTCCACAGATACGCAGTATTTT

V gene: TRBV7-2
D gene: .
J gene: TRBJ2-2
clone size: .
CDR3 protein: CASRLVVGTGELFF
CDR3 DNA: TGTGCCAGCAGACTAGTGGTCGGCACCGGGGAGCTGTTTTTT

V gene: TRBV24-1
D gene: TRBD2
J gene: TRBJ2-1
clone size: .
CDR3 protein: CATSRFSGSSNEQFF
CDR3 DNA: TGTGCCACCAGTCGCTTTAGCGGGAGTTCCAATGAGCAGTTCTTC

V gene: TRBV29-1
D gene: .
J gene: TRBJ2-1
clone size: many
CDR3 protein: CSVGGRARNEQFF
CDR3 DNA: TGCAGCGTAGGGGGGAGGGCCCGGAATGAGCAGTTCTTC

V gene: TRBV12-3/TRBV12-4
D gene: TRBD1
J gene: TRBJ1-2
clone size: many
CDR3 protein: CASIRQGGNYGYTF
CDR3 DNA: TGTGCCAGCATCAGACAGGGGGGGAACTATGGCTACACCTTC

V gene: TRBV7-2
D gene: TRBD1
J gene: TRBJ1-1
clone size: .
CDR3 protein: CASSTRTGSAEAFF
CDR3 DNA: TGTGCCAGCAGCACCCGGACAGGGTCGGCTGAAGCTTTCTTT

V gene: TRBV20-1
D gene: .
J gene: TRBJ2-7
clone size: few
CDR3 protein: CSASPPTGREQYF
CDR3 DNA: TGCAGTGCTAGTCCCCCTACAGGGCGCGAGCAGTACTTC